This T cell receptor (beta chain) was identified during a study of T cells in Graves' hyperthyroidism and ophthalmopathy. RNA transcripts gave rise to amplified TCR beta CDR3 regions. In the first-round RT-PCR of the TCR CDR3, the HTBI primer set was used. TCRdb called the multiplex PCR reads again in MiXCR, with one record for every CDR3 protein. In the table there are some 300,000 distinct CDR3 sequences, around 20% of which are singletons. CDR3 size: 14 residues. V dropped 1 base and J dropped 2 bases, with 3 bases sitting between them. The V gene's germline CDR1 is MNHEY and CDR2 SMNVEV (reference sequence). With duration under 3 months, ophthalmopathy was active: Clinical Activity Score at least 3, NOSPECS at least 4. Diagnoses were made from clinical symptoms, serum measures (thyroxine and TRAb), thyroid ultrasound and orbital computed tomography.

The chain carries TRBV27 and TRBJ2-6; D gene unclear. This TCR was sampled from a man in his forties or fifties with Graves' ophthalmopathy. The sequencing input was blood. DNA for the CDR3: TGTGCCAGCAGTTTATTCCCTGGGGCCAACGTCCTGACTTTC. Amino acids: CASSLFPGANVLTF.